Listed here are 22 T cell receptor beta chains from one sample, sequenced in a study of T cell responses to AZD1222 COVID-19 vaccine. Sequenced by immunoSEQ multiplex PCR; TCRdb stores in-frame clones only, minus some. The data hold some 15,000 clones, with approximately 90% observed a single time. Material: peripheral blood, obtained 28 days after the second AZD1222 dose. The receptor source for this set is an adult who received the AZD1222 COVID-19 vaccine.

DNA for the CDR3: TGTGCCAGCAGCTCGGGACAGCCCCATCAGCCCCAGCATTTT. Its translation: CASSSGQPHQPQHF. The rearrangement uses TRBV9 and TRBJ1-5, with 7 bases identical to TRBD1. V shed 4 bases, J shed 5 bases, and the junction held 6 bases outside the gene matches. Germline CDR1 is SGDLS and CDR2 is YYNGEE. This CDR3 has 14 amino acids.

The chain couples TRBV5-8 to TRBJ2-7, with TRBD1 matching over 9 bases. The length of the CDR3 is 17 residues. CDR1 is SGHTS, CDR2 YDEGEE, per germline. V gave up 2 bases and J gave up 2 bases; unmatched junction bases: 11. CDR3 nucleotide sequence: TGTGCCAGCAGCTTACACACAGGGGGCGAAAGGACCTACGAGCAGTACTTC. Encoded protein: CASSLHTGGERTYEQYF.

In its sample, this clone was seen a few times. The chain uses TRBV5-1 and TRBJ1-1; 9 nucleotides match TRBD1. The CDR3 covers 14 residues. CDR1 is SGHRS and CDR2 is YFSETQ in the germline V gene. V shed 6 bases and J 11 bases; nucleotides not matched to a gene: 14. CDR3 nucleotides: TGCGCCAGCACCACCGGGACAGGGTTAATGGAGGCTTTCTTT. Translation: CASTTGTGLMEAFF. The full variable domain, rest sourced from reference TRBV5-1 and TRBJ1-1, is KAGVTQTPRYLIKTRGQQVTLSCSPISGHRSVSWYQQTPGQGLQFLFEYFSETQRNKGNFPGRFSGRQFSNSRSEMNVSTLELGDSALYLCASTTGTGLMEAFFGQGTRLTVV.

This clone was seen a few times. The rearrangement links TRBV6-5 to TRBJ2-2, with unresolved D. This CDR3 spans 12 amino acids. Germline V CDR1 and CDR2: MNHEY, SVGAGI. V lost 2 bases, J lost 6 bases, and 4 bases lay in between. The chain's CDR3 is CASSYVSGELFF. The CDR3 DNA is TGTGCCAGCAGTTACGTATCCGGGGAGCTGTTTTTT.

This clone occurred a few times. The chain couples TRBV2 to TRBJ2-1, with 7 bases that match TRBD2. CDR3 length: 15 residues. Germline V gene sequence: CDR1 SNHLY, CDR2 FYNNEI. After removal of 3 bases from V and 0 bases from J, the junction contained 2 bases not matched to a gene. CDR3 nucleotide sequence: TGTGCCAGCAGTGACGGGGGGAGCTCCTACAATGAGCAGTTCTTC. Translation: CASSDGGSSYNEQFF. The whole variable domain, remainder taken from reference TRBV2 and TRBJ2-1, is EPEVTQTPSHQVTQMGQEVILRCVPISNHLYFYWYRQILGQKVEFLVSFYNNEISEKSEIFDDQFSVERPDGSNFTLKIRSTKLEDSAMYFCASSDGGSSYNEQFFGPGTRLTVL.

J is TRBJ1-1 and V is TRBV6-1, with D unresolved. Germline lookup yields CDR1 MNHNS and CDR2 SASEGT. The CDR3 runs 15 residues. Trimming shortened V by 3 bases and J by 2 bases, and 13 bases separated the two germline ends. The CDR3 nucleotides are TGTGCCAGCAGTGATTCTGTGTTAGGAAACACTGAAGCTTTCTTT. Encoded protein: CASSDSVLGNTEAFF.

V is TRBV18 and J is TRBJ2-5; 7 bases align to TRBD1. Losses at the gene ends were 3 bases for V and 1 base for J; bases not matched to a gene: 5. The CDR3 totals 15 residues. Germline V gene lookup returns CDR1 KGHSH and CDR2 LQKENI. The CDR3 protein is CASSPTGIPQETQYF. CDR3 nucleotides: TGTGCCAGCTCACCGACAGGGATCCCCCAAGAGACCCAGTACTTC.

The rearrangement links TRBV6-2 or TRBV6-3 to TRBJ2-7, with 7 bases identical to TRBD1. The CDR3 extends over 15 amino acids. Germline lookup yields CDR1 MNHEY and CDR2 SVGEGT. Germline trimming cut 4 bases from V and 0 bases from J; bases unmatched to any gene: 6. CDR3 amino acids: CASSSLTGASYEQYF. In DNA form, the CDR3 reads TGTGCCAGCAGTTCCTTAACAGGGGCCTCCTACGAGCAGTACTTC.

The V and J genes are TRBV19 and TRBJ1-3; the match to TRBD1 covers 7 bases. Unmatched junction bases numbered 9, after V lost 11 bases and J lost 2 bases. This CDR3 has 14 amino acids. Germline assignment: CDR1 LNHDA and CDR2 SQIVND (reference sequence). The CDR3 spells CAAFTGVPGNTIYF. CDR3 DNA sequence: TGTGCCGCCTTCACAGGGGTCCCTGGAAACACCATATATTTT.

This rearrangement joins TRBV28 to TRBJ2-6; 9 bases are a match to TRBD2. Trimming took 3 bases from V and 2 from J; bases not matched to a gene: 8. In germline, CDR1 is MDHEN, CDR2 SYDVKM. This CDR3 has 18 residues. As DNA, the CDR3 is TGTGCCAGCAGTTTTATACCAGCGGGAGGTACTGGGGCCAACGTCCTGACTTTC. Its protein product is CASSFIPAGGTGANVLTF.

The genes are TRBV5-6 and TRBJ1-1; the D is unclear. Germline assignment: CDR1 SGHDT and CDR2 YYEEEE. V gave up 4 bases and J gave up 3 bases, with 10 bases separating them. The CDR3 loop spans 13 amino acids. This CDR3 is CASSPDIYTEAFF. The CDR3 bases are TGTGCCAGCAGCCCTGACATATACACTGAAGCTTTCTTT.

This clone was counted a few times. This rearrangement joins TRBV7-2 to TRBJ2-3; D gene ambiguous. CDR1 is SGHTA and CDR2 is FQGNSA in the germline V gene. This CDR3 contains 14 residues. V was pared by 5 bases and J by 2 bases, with 11 bases between. This CDR3 reads CASSPLTSTDTQYF. CDR3 nucleotides: TGTGCCAGCAGCCCTCTAACTTCCACAGATACGCAGTATTTT.

The chain has TRBV7-2 and TRBJ2-5; TRBD1 is a possible D gene (5 bases). V dropped 2 bases and J dropped 1 base, with 11 bases sitting between them. From germline, CDR1 is SGHTA and CDR2 FQGNSA. The CDR3 length is 15 residues. The CDR3 protein is CASSLFLQAQETQYF. The CDR3 DNA sequence: TGTGCCAGCAGCTTATTTTTACAGGCCCAAGAGACCCAGTACTTC.

The rearrangement uses TRBV9 and TRBJ2-2; 9 bases fit TRBD1. Germline lookup yields CDR1 SGDLS and CDR2 YYNGEE. CDR3 length: 18 amino acids. V lost 2 bases and J lost 4; bases outside the gene matches: 12. The CDR3 DNA reads as TGTGCCAGCAGCGTGCACAGGGGGCGCGGATTGGGCACCGGGGAGCTGTTTTTT. Amino acid sequence: CASSVHRGRGLGTGELFF.

This rearrangement joins TRBV5-6 to TRBJ2-5; 12 nucleotides align to TRBD2. Germline trimming cut 0 bases from V and 4 bases from J; bases unmatched to any gene: 4. The CDR3 is 16 amino acids. Per the germline V gene, CDR1 is SGHDT and CDR2 is YYEEEE. The CDR3 DNA is TGTGCCAGCAGCTTGGTGACTAGCGGGAGAGGAGAGACCCAGTACTTC. This encodes CASSLVTSGRGETQYF.

By frequency in the sample, this clone is large. Here the CDR3 reads CASSFHTPPPLNEQFF. DNA for the CDR3: TGTGCCAGCAGTTTTCATACTCCCCCCCCTCTCAATGAGCAGTTCTTC. The chain links TRBV27 to TRBJ2-1; D uncertain. Between the trimmed V and J ends, which lost 3 bases and 6 bases, there was a span of 18 bases. This CDR3 contains 16 residues. Germline CDR1 is MNHEY and CDR2 is SMNVEV (reference sequence).

The V gene is TRBV2, the J gene TRBJ1-6; TRBD1 is a possible D gene (6 bases). Germline-derived CDR1 and CDR2 are SNHLY and FYNNEI. The length of the CDR3 is 15 residues. V lost 3 bases to trimming and J lost 9 bases, with 15 bases between them. The CDR3: CASSERPGASSPLHF. CDR3 DNA sequence: TGTGCCAGCAGTGAGAGGCCAGGGGCTAGTTCACCCCTCCACTTT.

The chain joins TRBV3-1 (or the pseudogene TRBV3-2) to TRBJ1-4; 10 bases align to TRBD1. Losses at the gene ends were 0 bases for V and 7 bases for J; bases not matched to a gene: 5. The length of the CDR3 is 16 residues. The germline V gene has CDR1 LGHDT and CDR2 YNNKEL (reference sequence). The CDR3 region has the DNA TGTGCCAGCAGCCAAGATAGGGACAGGGGAAGTGAAAAACTGTTTTTT. It specifies CASSQDRDRGSEKLFF.

The chain combines TRBV6-4 with TRBJ1-5; D is undetermined. The CDR3 covers 13 residues. Trimming stripped 6 bases from V and 9 bases from J, with 15 bases between. Per the germline V gene, CDR1 is MRHNA and CDR2 is SNTAGT. For the CDR3, the DNA is TGTGCCAGCAGCCAGACGAGTCAAGCGCCCCAGCATTTT. It translates to CASSQTSQAPQHF.

This clone came up a few times. This chain connects TRBV19 to TRBJ1-5; 8 nucleotides line up with TRBD1. CDR3 length: 15 residues. Trimming at V came to 3 bases and at J to 7 bases, leaving 8 bases not matched to a gene. CDR1 LNHDA and CDR2 SQIVND come from the germline V gene (reference sequence). The chain's CDR3 is CASSIEDRGGQPQHF. The CDR3, as DNA: TGTGCCAGTAGTATCGAAGACAGGGGAGGACAGCCCCAGCATTTT.

The J gene is TRBJ1-5, the V gene TRBV11-1; 11 bases agree with TRBD1. J lost 6 bases, V lost 4 bases, and 5 bases had no gene match. The CDR3 extends over 15 amino acids. CDR1 is SGHAT and CDR2 is FQDESV in the germline V gene (reference sequence). CDR3 loop: CASSSDRGPAQPQHF. CDR3 nucleotide sequence: TGTGCCAGCAGCTCGGACAGGGGGCCCGCTCAGCCCCAGCATTTT. The complete variable domain, with remaining parts taken from reference TRBV11-1 and TRBJ1-5, reads EAEVAQSPRYKITEKSQAVAFWCDPISGHATLYWYRQILGQGPELLVQFQDESVVDDSQLPKDRFSAERLKGVDSTLKIQPAELGDSAMYLCASSSDRGPAQPQHFGDGTRLSIL.

This clone was picked up one time. V is TRBV19 and J is TRBJ1-2; a weak D match, TRBD1 (5 bases). CDR3 length equals 12 residues. Germline V gene sequence: CDR1 LNHDA, CDR2 SQIVND (reference sequence). V lost 8 bases, J lost 5 bases, and 12 bases lay in between. The CDR3 spells CASQRGLYGYTF. The CDR3 nucleotides read TGTGCCAGTCAGCGGGGCTTATATGGCTACACCTTC.